This entry features one T cell receptor beta chain sequence. This specimen belongs to a study of blood T cell repertoires in COVID-19. Overall study: The United States, Italy and Spain supplied acute and convalescent COVID-19 samples.

Source study methods: Amplification from reference gene primers served as the basis for estimated nucleated cell counts. Repertoires were generated with immunoSEQ multiplex PCR, while TCRdb's copy carries only in-frame clones and drops some. Clone size and the V and J calls come from that table; the DNA yielded D and trimming. There are 450,000 or so clones in the sample; less than 95% occur only once, and 0.55% to 0.75% lies in the top ten. The study recruited people aged about 18 to 89 years across approximately 24 US areas. All recovered Cohort 3 donors got two negative PCRs, got clearance, or saw symptom resolution. Germline V CDR1 and CDR2: SEHNR, FQNEAQ (reference sequence). This CDR3 comprises 14 residues. The trim removed 6 bases at V and 8 bases at J, leaving 8 bases unmatched.

The sequencing sample was made of PBMCs or T cells enriched from blood (not recorded which). This TCR was sampled from a man younger than 30 who had recovered from COVID-19. This chain uses TRBV7-9 with TRBJ2-2, with TRBD2 matching over 8 bases. CDR3 residues: CASRETSGDGELFF. The CDR3 DNA reads as TGTGCCAGCAGGGAAACTAGCGGCGATGGGGAGCTGTTTTTT.